The present TCR beta chain was sequenced within a study of OX40 agonist ivuxolimab in advanced cancers. TCRdb's table, derived via immunoSEQ multiplex PCR, lists solely in-frame clones and lacks some. The table has about 79,000 clones, around 90% seen once. The trim removed 0 bases at V and 3 bases at J, leaving 15 bases unmatched. The germline CDR1 and CDR2 sequences are MNHEY and SMNVEV (reference sequence). The CDR3 is 19 residues long. Here the sequenced sample was CD4+ or CD8+ T cells sorted from blood, taken in a trial of the OX40 agonist ivuxolimab. The V gene is TRBV27, the J gene TRBJ2-3; 7 bases line up with TRBD2. This sequence originates from an adult with an advanced solid tumor such as melanoma, head and neck, liver or kidney cancer. As DNA, the CDR3 is TGTGCCAGCAGTTTATCGCCTGCCGGCGGCGGGAGTGTTACAGATACGCAGTATTTT. Its protein product is CASSLSPAGGGSVTDTQYF.